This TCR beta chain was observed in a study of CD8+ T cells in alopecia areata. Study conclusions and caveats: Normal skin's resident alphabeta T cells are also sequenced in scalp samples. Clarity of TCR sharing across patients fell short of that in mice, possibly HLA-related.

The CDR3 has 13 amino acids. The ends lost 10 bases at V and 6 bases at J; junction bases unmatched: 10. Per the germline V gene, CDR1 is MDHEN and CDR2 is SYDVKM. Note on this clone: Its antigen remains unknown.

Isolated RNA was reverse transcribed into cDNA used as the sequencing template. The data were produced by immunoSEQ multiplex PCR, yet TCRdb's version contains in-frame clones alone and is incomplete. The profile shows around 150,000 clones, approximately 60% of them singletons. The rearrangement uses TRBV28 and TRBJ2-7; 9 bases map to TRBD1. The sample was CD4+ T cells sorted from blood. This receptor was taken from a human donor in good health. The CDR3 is CATSAGTGIEQYF. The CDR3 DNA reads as TGTGCCACCTCTGCCGGGACAGGGATCGAGCAGTACTTC.